These 2 T cell receptor beta chains were sequenced from one sample in a study of T cells in Graves' hyperthyroidism and ophthalmopathy. Researchers took RNA transcripts and amplified the TCR beta CDR3 regions from them. In the first-round RT-PCR of the TCR CDR3, the HTBI primer set was used. MiXCR, applied by TCRdb to the multiplex PCR reads, yields one record per CDR3 protein. The repertoire consists of under 300,000 distinct CDR3 sequences, with 25% to 30% occurring once and the leading ten covering 20% to 30%. The sequenced sample consisted of blood. These TCRs come from a man aged 40-55 years with Graves' hyperthyroidism that later progressed to Graves' ophthalmopathy.

This clonotype was found many times. The chain links TRBV9 to TRBJ2-7; D unclear. V dropped 7 bases and J dropped 1 base, with 15 bases sitting between them. CDR3 length: 14 amino acids. Germline V gene sequence: CDR1 SGDLS, CDR2 YYNGEE. CDR3 region: CASGPDLISYEQYF. The CDR3, as DNA: TGTGCCAGCGGCCCAGACCTCATTTCCTACGAGCAGTACTTC. The full variable domain, completed using reference TRBV9 and TRBJ2-7, is DSGVTQTPKHLITATGQRVTLRCSPRSGDLSVYWYQQSLDQGLQFLIQYYNGEERAKGNILERFSAQQFPDLHSELNLSSLELGDSALYFCASGPDLISYEQYFGPGTRLTVT.

This clonotype was seen repeatedly, ten times or more. CDR3 sequence reads: CASSTTGEAFF. The CDR3 DNA is TGTGCCAGTAGTACAACAGGTGAAGCTTTCTTT. The chain recombines TRBV19 with TRBJ1-1; possibly TRBD1 for D (5 bases). V lost 4 bases, J lost 7 bases, and 7 bases lay in between. CDR3 length: 11 residues. Germline V CDR1 and CDR2: LNHDA, SQIVND (reference sequence).